The sequence of this T cell receptor beta chain was determined in a study of cytomegalovirus exposure and HLA in healthy donors. Study results and limitations: TCR clusters originating in the first cohort tended to co-occur in the roughly 120 validation repertoires, according to a later analysis. Rarity characterized most TCR sequences, yet some public TCRs appeared in many donors.

Separate from the approximately 720-subject first cohort, the roughly 120-subject validation cohort was the one that the donors belonged to. In regard to this clone: No antigen is known for it.

TCRdb's copy holds only in-frame clones and misses some; the assay was immunoSEQ multiplex PCR. The table lists 130,000 or so clones, 75% to 90% of them singletons, with 0.95% to 1.5% in the top ten. The sequencing sample was made of PBMCs. The source is a woman aged 18 to 35 in good health and CMV-seronegative.

The CDR3 loop is CASSEWGRGYRSEKLFF. The CDR3 DNA follows: TGTGCCAGCAGTGAATGGGGGCGGGGGTACCGCTCCGAAAAACTGTTTTTT. This sequence joins TRBV6-1 and TRBJ1-4, with D possibly being TRBD1 (6 bases). Per germline, CDR1 MNHNS and CDR2 SASEGT. The length of the CDR3 is 17 residues. Trimming left V 2 bases short and J 8 bases short, with 21 bases between.